This T cell receptor (beta chain) was sequenced for a study of vaccination effects on CD4 cells after COVID-19 (dated by TCRdb to about 2022). Regarding the research as a whole: Across the study, the median time from the second dose to post-vaccine sampling was 72 days (range 14 to 241). Cultures from other donors in the study were sequenced using the Oncomine TCR Beta short-read assay on an Illumina iSeq 100. SARS-CoV-2 spike-specific CD4+ TCR repertoires from before and after mRNA vaccination were compared in COVID-19 convalescent patients and in infection-naive vaccine recipients. The full study included ten to eleven COVID-19 convalescent patients and a handful of SARS-CoV-2-naive healthy vaccine recipients. The investigation overall reported the following: Among healthy vaccine recipients, nearly all vaccine-induced clones were SARS-CoV-2 mono-reactive, and only 1 of 255 was cross-reactive with common cold coronaviruses. Marked clonal contraction was observed in both infection-induced and vaccine-induced clones at late post-vaccination timepoints, consistent with waning T cell responses. The study was limited by a small number of convalescent patients, and early post-infection timepoints were lacking.

Trimming takes 0 bases from V and 0 bases from J, and the germline ends sit 7 bases apart. Per the germline V gene, MNHEY is the CDR1 and SVGAGI is the CDR2. Including the terminal cysteine and phenylalanine, the CDR3 comprises 15 residues. Only CDR3 DNA is held: 45 bases, read in frame from base 1. A remark on this clone: This receptor's antigen is unknown. No qualities accompany the bases; no much larger clone lies one base away.

To prepare the library, the immunoSEQ multiplex PCR assay was applied. TCR beta CDR3 sequencing was performed on DNA from the cultured, isolated CD4+ T cells. The study's processing was this. Non-productive TCR sequences were removed, reads were trimmed to the CDR3 region, and CDR3s of at least 7 amino acids were retained. Antigen-specific clonotypes were identified using the MANAFEST web app by comparison of expansion in peptide wells against reference cultures. For clones to be considered positive, expansion at FDR<0.05 versus reference and all other wells, an odds ratio above 5, and a frequency above 0.1% in two replicate wells were required. A clonotype was called cross-reactive if it was significantly expanded both in SARS-CoV-2 spike wells and in at least one common cold coronavirus spike condition. CDR3 similarity was assessed by Levenshtein distance with the stringdist R package, and unrooted trees were built with ape in R 3.6.1. TCRdb took this table from immuneACCESS and kept in-frame rearrangements with V and J called. Such tables lack part of the clones; where checked against another copy, unresolved V genes explain under half of the gap, and the rest is unexplained. That table furnishes V, J and clone size, whereas the DNA furnished D and trimming. The sample data list approximately 25,000 clones, and about 70% of these were observed just once. The top ten constitute approximately 8% of the sample.

To identify antigen-specific CD4+ T cell clonotypes by their expansion, the ViraFEST assay first stimulated PBMC with viral peptide pools and then applied TCR sequencing. After approximately eleven days of culture, CD4+ T cells were isolated with the EasySep CD4+ T cell isolation kit. Each participant received two doses of an mRNA SARS-CoV-2 vaccine, either BNT162b2 or mRNA-1273. None of the healthy vaccine recipients had a prior SARS-CoV-2 infection, which was confirmed by nucleocapsid antibody tests that came back negative both before and after vaccination. Each well held roughly 2.2 million PBMC cultured in IMDM containing approximately 5% human AB serum, 10 IU/ml IL-2 and gentamicin, along with about 10 ug/ml peptides. Half of the culture medium was replaced with fresh IL-2-containing medium on days 3 and 7. Unless noted otherwise, every peptide stimulation condition was grown in triplicate wells. PBMC were separated from whole blood using Ficoll-Paque Plus gradient centrifugation and were then either cryopreserved at -140C or used fresh. The overlapping peptide pools covered the spike proteins of SARS-CoV-2 and of the common cold coronaviruses HCoV-NL63, HCoV-OC43 and HCoV-229E. Genomic DNA was extracted from cultured CD4+ T cells with the QIAamp micro DNA kit.

The chain is made from TRBV6-5 and TRBJ2-3; no D gene call is confident. Sequencing was performed on CD4+ T cells from PBMCs cultured with SARS-CoV-2 spike peptides, taken after COVID-19 vaccination. What this sample's cell subset or site label stands for: SARS-CoV-2 spike overlapping peptide pool stimulation. The sequence was collected from a human donor who received a COVID-19 vaccine. The nucleotide sequence is given as TGTGCCAGCAGTTACTCGGGCAGAAGCACAGATACGCAGTATTTT. Its amino acids are CASSYSGRSTDTQYF.